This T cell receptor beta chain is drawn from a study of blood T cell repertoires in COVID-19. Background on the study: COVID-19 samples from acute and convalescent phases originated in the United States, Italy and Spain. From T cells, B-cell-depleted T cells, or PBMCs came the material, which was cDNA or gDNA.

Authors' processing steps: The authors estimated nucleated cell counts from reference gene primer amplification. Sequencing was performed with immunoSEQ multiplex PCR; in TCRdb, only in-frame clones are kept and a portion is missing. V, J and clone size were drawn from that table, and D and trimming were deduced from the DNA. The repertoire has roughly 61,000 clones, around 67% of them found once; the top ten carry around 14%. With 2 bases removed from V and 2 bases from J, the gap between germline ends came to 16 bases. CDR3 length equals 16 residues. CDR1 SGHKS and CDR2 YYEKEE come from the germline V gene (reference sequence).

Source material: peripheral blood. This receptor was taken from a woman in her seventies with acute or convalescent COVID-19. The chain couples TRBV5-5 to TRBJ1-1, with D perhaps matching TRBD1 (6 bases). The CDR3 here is CASSLTGSGFNTEAFF. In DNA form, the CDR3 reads TGTGCCAGCAGCTTAACAGGGAGCGGTTTTAACACTGAAGCTTTCTTT.